A single TCR beta chain is shown here with its context. No cognate antigen has been identified for it. Base qualities are not recorded, but no much larger clone differs from it by a single base. The cohort was made up of approximately 670 healthy bone marrow donors. Cohort members were all nominally healthy when sampled, although unrecorded immune exposures were likely present. The donor tested CMV seronegative and was one of the 352 seronegative cohort members. Each donor provided a peripheral blood sample, and peripheral blood mononuclear cells were used for TCR beta sequencing. Genomic DNA extraction from the blood cell samples was performed with the Qiagen DNeasy Blood Extraction Kit. V lost 5 bases and J lost 1 base; the stretch between them is 8 bases long. From the cysteine up to the phenylalanine, the CDR3 has a length of 13 residues. Left in the record is the CDR3 DNA by itself, 39 bases read in frame from the first base. In the germline V gene, CDR1 corresponds to SNHLY and CDR2 to FYNNEI.

This sample was taken from a study of cytomegalovirus exposure and HLA in healthy donors (dated by TCRdb to the late 2010s). Context from the whole study: An earlier analysis of roughly 500 of the donors reported about 250 Gb of sequence data and roughly 100 million unique TCR beta sequences from about 179 million T cells. An early release covering roughly 640 HLA-typed donors comprised about 320 gigabases of sequencing data and tens of millions of unique TCR sequences. Of the roughly 400 genotyped donors, over 80% were placed in the genetic ancestry cluster associated with self-reported Caucasian donors. The study aimed to test whether signatures of past pathogen exposure could be identified by cataloging public T cell receptors. Using immunosequencing, the study profiled T cell repertoires from some 670 subjects and related those repertoires to cytomegalovirus serostatus. Along with the approximately 700-subject first cohort, a separate validation cohort of over 90 different subjects was used. The study combined high-throughput TCR immunosequencing, statistical association of individual TCRs with disease status, and machine learning to predict cytomegalovirus infection status. A later analysis re-examined previously published TCR beta repertoires from 610 or so donors and added high-resolution HLA genotyping to investigate patterns of TCR occurrence. Rather than drawing on any new phenotypic data, the later analysis identified candidate immune exposures from TCR beta sequences and the way those sequences occurred across donors. An earlier analysis of approximately 580 of the donors used high-throughput TCR beta sequencing to judge whether each TCR beta V gene segment behaved as functional or pseudogenic. Donor age, sex, ethnicity and CMV serostatus were compiled together with the repertoire data. A later genetic analysis used genome-wide SNP genotypes for about three fifths of the 666 donors, treating that subset as a discovery cohort. Every discovery cohort repertoire had been produced on one sequencing platform. Both class I and class II loci were covered by HLA typing, at four-digit resolution. Typing coverage varied by locus: roughly 629-640 donors for A, B, C, DRB1 and DQB1; approximately 520 for DQA1; around 610 for DPA1; about 450 for DPB1. Four or five DR-DQ haplotypes were handled as single units for association and clustering because linkage in the cohort was strong. Among several hundred genotyped donors of the cohort, an average of approximately 240,000 unique TCR beta nucleotide sequences was sequenced per donor, of which approximately 18% were non-productive.

What the study reported, not specific to this receptor: It was suggested by the authors that the approach could potentially be generalized to other disease states and immunological phenotypes. CMV serostatus was the only immune exposure information available for the cohort. The earlier analysis of 587 of the donors excluded seventeen rarely observed V segments, including chromosome 9 orphons, because counts were too low. In vitro tests confirmed that a few of the cytomegalovirus-associated TCR beta chains recognize cytomegalovirus antigens. Some IMGT-functional V segments, including TRBV6-2 and TRBV6-3, could not be told apart with the 87-base-pair reads, so those segments were excluded. In an earlier analysis of under 600 of the donors, most TCR beta V segments were observed in productive rearrangements about 87% or about 30% of the time, broadly matching IMGT annotations. Correlated functional status among segregating V segments might be attributable to linkage disequilibrium, but an unknown experimental factor could not be ruled out. Sequencing depth was assumed to be roughly uniform across donors in the presence/absence analyses, though that assumption may not hold. V-gene and J-gene trimming of TCR beta chains was associated with a missense DCLRE1C variant in a later genetic analysis, and the association was replicated in an independent cohort. Most CMV-associated TCR beta chains appeared to be HLA-restricted in a later analysis, and the HLA associations seemed to be driven largely by CMV exposure. In a later analysis, 15,000 to 20,000 TCR beta sequences were associated with specific HLA alleles at a false discovery rate of 0.05. Cytomegalovirus status was reported to be diagnosed by the classifier with high specificity and sensitivity in both the original and validation cohorts. A later analysis found that TCR association rates varied across HLA loci, with DRB1 alleles showing the most associated TCRs and HLA-C alleles the fewest. Compared with equally common non-associated chains, HLA-associated TCR beta chains in a later analysis were more clonally expanded and had lower generation probabilities. A further reported finding was that TCR beta sequences accurately predicted the HLA-A and HLA-B alleles for most subjects in the first cohort. Across donors, most TCR sequences were observed very rarely, whereas some public TCRs were present in many individuals. According to a later analysis, parvovirus B19, influenza, CMV and Epstein-Barr virus appeared linked to several top co-occurrence clusters. In a later genetic analysis, fewer N-insertions in productive TCRs were reported among donors in an Asian-associated ancestry cluster than the approximately 630-donor mean. The sequencing pipeline was judged likely to have produced a cluster of highly shared sequence variants as a technical artifact. The cohort was sequenced for TCR beta chains only, and without alpha or paired-chain data the features that could be detected were limited. The study gave a list of some 150 TCR beta chains associated with cytomegalovirus. Assigning TCR associations to individual alleles was difficult when HLA alleles, especially DR and DQ, strongly co-occurred. HLA typing was unavailable for some donors at each locus, so association tests used only the typed subset.

The library relied on the immunoSEQ multiplex PCR assay. For the multiplex PCR, a mixture combining 60 forward primers for TCR Vbeta segments and 13 reverse primers for TCR Jbeta segments was used. A multiplex PCR assay on genomic DNA amplified the CDR3 region of rearranged TCR beta genes. The Illumina HiSeq System was used to sequence the amplified TCR beta libraries as 87-base-pair reads. Per the original workflow: A later analysis counted 65 million to 90 million unique TCR beta chains across the 650 to 800 repertoires, and 9.5 million to 11 million of these chains were shared by at least two donors. Raw reads were error-corrected and collapsed into unique sequences with a nearest-neighbor algorithm that merged closely related sequences to remove PCR and sequencing errors. V, D and J gene segments were assigned by aligning CDR3 sequences to IMGT reference sequences. For a sequence to be retained, a match of at least six nucleotides to both a V gene segment and a J gene segment was required. Rearrangements were called productive when the CDR3 lacked stop codons and stayed in frame with V and J; all others were non-productive. CDR3 was defined by IMGT convention, running from the second conserved V-encoded cysteine to the conserved J-encoded phenylalanine. The earlier analysis of 550 to 650 of the donors excluded any sequence lacking an unambiguous match to a single V gene segment. In an earlier analysis of 587 of the donors, V segments were called functional above 56.7% productive rearrangements and were called segregating when the between-donor standard deviation exceeded 5%. A statistical classification framework was built for diagnosing cytomegalovirus status from the catalog of TCR beta chain sequences. A later analysis assigned V and J genes by comparing TCR nucleotide sequences with IMGT/GENE-DB human TR gene sequences. A later analysis assigned CDR3 sequences and most-parsimonious VDJ recombination scenarios with the TCRdist pipeline. In a later analysis, each TCR beta chain was defined by its CDR3 amino acid sequence together with its V-gene family, and reads lacking a unique V-gene family were excluded. In a later analysis, nearly 600 highly shared, low-generation-probability nucleotide sequences were removed to address suspected cross-contamination and a sequencing artifact. For each public chain, a later analysis derived a clonal expansion index from normalized ranks of inferred template counts within each repertoire. Generation probabilities in a later analysis came from a VDJ recombination model fitted to out-of-frame rearrangements, and those results were checked against IGoR. A later analysis scored TCR-TCR, TCR-HLA and TCR-CMV co-occurrence with hypergeometric tests, applying a repertoire-size bias correction to TCR pairs. In a later analysis, false discovery rates were estimated by permuting HLA or CMV assignments 20 times. In a later analysis, co-occurring TCRs were grouped using DBSCAN, with TCRdist sequence similarity added in when clustering inside HLA-allele-positive subsets. Repertoires with fewer than 30,000 or more than 120,000 public chains, plus five repertoires with anomalous nucleotide sharing, were excluded from co-occurrence clustering. In TCRdb, the immuneACCESS table is reduced to in-frame sequences with V and J assigned. These tables do not hold every clone; where another copy was compared, an unresolved V gene accounts for under half, and the others remain unexplained. That table furnishes V, J and clone size, whereas the DNA furnished D and trimming. Within this sample are 140,000 to 150,000 clones, with approximately 70% of them counted one time only. The ten most abundant clones make up 1.5% to 2% of the sample.

The clonotype comes from a woman between 18 and 29 years old in good health and CMV-seronegative. Specimen: PBMCs. Recombination linked TRBV2 to TRBJ1-1; the D gene cannot be named for sure. The CDR3 loop reads CASSYDKNTEAFF. The DNA sequence is TGTGCCAGCAGTTACGACAAGAACACTGAAGCTTTCTTT.